This T cell receptor (beta chain) was captured in a study of T-cell memory formation after mild COVID-19. Study-level background: Most TCR clusters belonged to a single donor.

Germline V gene lookup returns CDR1 ENHRY and CDR2 SYGVKD. The CDR3 is 13 amino acids. V trimming: 6 bases; J trimming: 6 bases; junction bases outside the gene matches: 5. TCRdb called the 5' RACE reads again in MiXCR, with one record for every CDR3 protein. There are 270,000 or so distinct CDR3 sequences in the sample; approximately 15% occur only once, and around 20% lies in the top ten. This clonotype was seen a handful of times. Its antigen is undetermined. Study results and limitations: The study detected some responding clones in pre-infection memory, suggesting cross-reactive memory joined. Contracting clones localized mainly to CM and EM when CD4+ and mainly to EMRA when CD8+.

This rearrangement joins TRBV10-3 to TRBJ2-1; 7 bases agree with TRBD2. The specimen was PBMCs or a T cell subset sorted from them (not recorded which). This TCR was recovered from a man younger than 30 who had mild COVID-19 (a few samples of this study predate the infection). Cell type and time point are not known. In DNA, the CDR3 is TGTGCCATCAGGGAGACTAGCTCCAATGAGCAGTTCTTC. Amino acids: CAIRETSSNEQFF.